The 7 T cell receptor beta chains below all came from one sample that was sequenced in a study of cytomegalovirus exposure and HLA in healthy donors. The PCR had 60 Vbeta and 13 Jbeta primers. Repertoires were generated with immunoSEQ multiplex PCR, while TCRdb's copy carries only in-frame clones and drops some. The sample's table shows more than 100,000 clones. The sequencing sample was made of PBMCs. These receptors all stem from a man aged 35 to 55 in good health and CMV-seronegative.

The chain carries TRBV2 and TRBJ2-7; a possible D gene is TRBD1 (6 bases). The CDR3 contains 15 residues. From germline, CDR1 is SNHLY and CDR2 FYNNEI. Trimming took 11 bases from V and 5 from J, leaving 25 bases between them. The CDR3 loop is CAAPLRETGPHEQYF. The CDR3, as DNA: TGTGCCGCACCCTTGAGAGAGACAGGCCCCCACGAGCAGTACTTC.

V and J are TRBV27 and TRBJ1-6, with 7 bases fitting TRBD1. The CDR3 totals 13 residues. Unmatched junction bases numbered 4, after V lost 4 bases and J lost 10 bases. Germline lookup yields CDR1 MNHEY and CDR2 SMNVEV (reference sequence). The CDR3 DNA follows: TGTGCCAGCAGTTCAAACAGGGGATCACCCCTCCACTTT. It specifies CASSSNRGSPLHF.

The V and J genes are TRBV7-6 and TRBJ1-4; tentative D call: TRBD1 (5 bases). Germline V lookup: CDR1 SGHVS, CDR2 FNYEAQ. The CDR3 runs 16 residues. V was trimmed by 3 bases and J by 8 bases, leaving 19 bases between them. The CDR3 sequence: CASSFAWGRGDEKLFF. DNA of the CDR3: TGTGCCAGCAGCTTCGCTTGGGGGAGGGGCGACGAAAAACTGTTTTTT.

V gene TRBV11-2 combines with J gene TRBJ2-7, with 8 bases lining up with TRBD1. CDR3 size: 14 residues. J was trimmed by 4 bases and V by 3 bases; bases with no gene match: 5. Per germline, CDR1 SGHAT and CDR2 FQNNGV. This CDR3 reads CASSFGQGGYEQYF. The CDR3 coding sequence is TGTGCCAGCAGCTTCGGACAGGGTGGGTACGAGCAGTACTTC.

The chain is built from TRBV11-3 and TRBJ2-2, with 7 positions matching TRBD2. The CDR3 is 14 amino acids. The V gene's germline CDR1 is SGHNT and CDR2 YENEEA. Trimming at V came to 6 bases and at J to 4 bases, leaving 5 bases not matched to a gene. CDR3 sequence (DNA): TGTGCCAGCAGTCTGGGCGGGAGCACCGGGGAGCTGTTTTTT. Translation gives CASSLGGSTGELFF.

The chain carries TRBV2 and TRBJ2-1; 9 bases align to TRBD1. CDR1 is SNHLY and CDR2 is FYNNEI in the germline V gene. CDR3 length: 14 amino acids. With 5 bases clipped from V and 7 bases from J, the junction kept 6 bases outside the gene matches. The CDR3 DNA is TGTGCCAGCAGTCCTGGGACAGGGCAGAATGAGCAGTTCTTC. Its translation: CASSPGTGQNEQFF.

The chain couples TRBV5-4 to TRBJ1-2, with 8 bases aligning to TRBD1. Germline lookup yields CDR1 SGHNT and CDR2 YYREEE (reference sequence). This CDR3 has 15 residues. V trimming: 2 bases; J trimming: 6 bases; junction bases outside the gene matches: 9. Written as DNA, the CDR3 is TGTGCCAGCAGCTTTGGGATGACAGGGGAGGATGGCTACACCTTC. This codes for CASSFGMTGEDGYTF.